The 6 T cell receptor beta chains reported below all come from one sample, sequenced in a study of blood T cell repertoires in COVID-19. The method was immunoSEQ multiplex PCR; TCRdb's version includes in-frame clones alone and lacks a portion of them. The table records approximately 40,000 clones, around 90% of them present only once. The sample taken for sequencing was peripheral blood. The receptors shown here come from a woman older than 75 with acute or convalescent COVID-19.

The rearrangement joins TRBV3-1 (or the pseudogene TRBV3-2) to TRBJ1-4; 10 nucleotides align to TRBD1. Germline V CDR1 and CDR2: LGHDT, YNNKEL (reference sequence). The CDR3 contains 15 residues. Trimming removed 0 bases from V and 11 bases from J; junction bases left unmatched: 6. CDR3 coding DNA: TGTGCCAGCAGCCAAGATGATGGGACAGGGGTTAAACTGTTTTTT. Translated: CASSQDDGTGVKLFF.

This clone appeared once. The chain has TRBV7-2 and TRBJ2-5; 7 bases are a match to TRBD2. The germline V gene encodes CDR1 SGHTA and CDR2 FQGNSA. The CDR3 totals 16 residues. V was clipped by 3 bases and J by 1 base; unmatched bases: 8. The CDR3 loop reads CASSLFGTGGQETQYF. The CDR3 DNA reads TGTGCCAGCAGCTTGTTCGGTACGGGGGGCCAAGAGACCCAGTACTTC.

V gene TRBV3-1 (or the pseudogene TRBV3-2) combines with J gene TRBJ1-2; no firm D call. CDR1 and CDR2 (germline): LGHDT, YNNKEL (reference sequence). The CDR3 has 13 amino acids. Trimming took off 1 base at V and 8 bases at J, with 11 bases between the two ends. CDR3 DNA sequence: TGTGCCAGCAGCCAAGGGCGCGGCGTGGGCTACACCTTC. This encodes CASSQGRGVGYTF.

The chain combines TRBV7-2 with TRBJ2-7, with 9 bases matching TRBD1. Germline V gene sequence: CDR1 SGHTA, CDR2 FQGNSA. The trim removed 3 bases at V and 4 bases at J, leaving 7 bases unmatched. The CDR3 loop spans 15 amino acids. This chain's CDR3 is CASSLSGQGGYEQYF. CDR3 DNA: TGTGCCAGCAGCTTGTCGGGACAGGGTGGTTACGAGCAGTACTTC.

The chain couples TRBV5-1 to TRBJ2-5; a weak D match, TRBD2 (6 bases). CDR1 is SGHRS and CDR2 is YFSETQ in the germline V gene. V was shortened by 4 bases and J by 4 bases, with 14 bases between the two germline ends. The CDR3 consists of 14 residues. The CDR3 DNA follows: TGCGCCAGCAGCGACGGGGGAGCGGGAGAGACCCAGTACTTC. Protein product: CASSDGGAGETQYF.

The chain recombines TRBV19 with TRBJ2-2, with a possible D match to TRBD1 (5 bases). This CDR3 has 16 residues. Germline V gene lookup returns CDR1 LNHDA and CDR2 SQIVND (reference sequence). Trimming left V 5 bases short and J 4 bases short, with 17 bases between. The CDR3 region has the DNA TGTGCCAGTAGTCCGAGACAGACCTTGGGCACCGGGGAGCTGTTTTTT. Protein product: CASSPRQTLGTGELFF.